Below, 8 T cell receptor beta chains from the same sample are listed, as sequenced in a study of blood T cell repertoires in COVID-19. Clones were sequenced by immunoSEQ multiplex PCR, and TCRdb holds only the in-frame ones, with some missing. Of approximately 300,000 clones listed, roughly 82% were seen once; the top ten hold about 1.7%. Sequences were obtained from peripheral blood. The receptors derive from a woman aged 45 to 65 with acute or convalescent COVID-19.

V usage is TRBV6-5 and J usage is TRBJ1-6, with 8 bases that match TRBD1. This CDR3 contains 14 residues. Trimming cost V 6 bases and J 10 bases; bases outside gene matches: 8. The germline V gene encodes CDR1 MNHEY and CDR2 SVGAGI. The CDR3 bases are TGTGCCAGCAGGATGACAGGGGAAAGCTCACCCCTCCACTTT. It is translated as CASRMTGESSPLHF.

This clone was counted a single time. CDR3: CASSLLQGSAGYTF. In DNA form, the CDR3 reads TGTGCCAGCAGTCTCCTACAGGGATCGGCTGGCTACACCTTC. The gene calls are TRBV28 and TRBJ1-2, with D tentatively TRBD1 (6 bases). Germline loops: CDR1 MDHEN, CDR2 SYDVKM. The CDR3 is made up of 14 amino acids. V was pared by 5 bases and J by 7 bases, with 17 bases between.

The V and J genes are TRBV27 and TRBJ1-4, with 10 bases matching TRBD1. Germline CDR1 MNHEY, CDR2 SMNVEV (reference sequence). The CDR3 consists of 16 residues. Trimming removed 6 bases from V and 4 bases from J; junction bases left unmatched: 8. The CDR3 DNA is TGTGCCAGCAGCGCTGGACAGGGGGTGATTAATGAAAAACTGTTTTTT. Residues: CASSAGQGVINEKLFF.

This clone was seen more than once but under ten times. The chain carries TRBV5-5 and TRBJ2-2; 7 bases agree with TRBD1. The V and J ends lost 4 bases and 7 bases, in that order; junction bases with no gene match: 4. The CDR3 is 13 amino acids. Germline assignment: CDR1 SGHKS and CDR2 YYEKEE (reference sequence). The CDR3 coding sequence is TGTGCCAGCAGCCGTGGGACAGTCGGGGAGCTGTTTTTT. Residues: CASSRGTVGELFF.

The sample holds a few counts of this clone. This sequence joins TRBV7-8 and TRBJ1-5; D ambiguous. Trimming removed 3 bases from V and 2 bases from J, with 8 bases in between. From germline, CDR1 is SGHVS and CDR2 FQNEAQ. The CDR3 sequence is 14 residues long. CDR3 sequence reads: CASSFQARNQPQHF. The CDR3 nucleotides read TGTGCCAGCAGCTTCCAGGCGCGCAATCAGCCCCAGCATTTT.

Of note for this clone: A read error may produce the germline difference seen at one junction end. The chain has TRBV13 and TRBJ2-1; 8 bases align to TRBD1. This CDR3 region has 15 residues. CDR1 is PRHDT and CDR2 is FYEKMQ in the germline V gene (reference sequence). The CDR3: CASSPRTGRNNGQFF. In DNA, the CDR3 is TGTGCCAGCAGCCCCAGGACAGGGAGGAACAATGGGCAGTTCTTC.

The V and J genes are TRBV4-1 and TRBJ2-7; TRBD1 matches 10 bases. Trimming took 4 bases from V and 5 from J; bases not matched to a gene: 11. CDR1 is MGHRA and CDR2 is YSYEKL in the germline V gene. The CDR3 is made up of 16 amino acids. CDR3: CASSLLAGQGPHEQYF. The CDR3 DNA is TGCGCCAGCAGCCTCTTGGCGGGACAGGGGCCCCACGAGCAGTACTTC.

V usage is TRBV29-1 and J usage is TRBJ2-3, with 10 bases fitting TRBD2. V shed 8 bases, J shed 2 bases, and the junction held 7 bases outside the gene matches. The CDR3 has 14 residues. Germline CDR1 SQVTM, CDR2 ANQGSEA. The CDR3 nucleotides read TGCAGCTTCCGGACTAGCGGATTCACAGATACGCAGTATTTT. Encoded protein: CSFRTSGFTDTQYF.